Below are 14 T cell receptor beta chains sequenced from a single sample in a study of shared clonotypes between healthy human individuals. Only CD45RO-negative cells positively selected for CCR7 counted as naive CD8 cells, so terminally differentiated effector memory CD45RA+ cells were excluded. Clones were sequenced by immunoSEQ multiplex PCR, and TCRdb holds only the in-frame ones, with some missing. The data contain about 2 million clones, about 95% of them seen just once; the ten biggest clones take up roughly 1%. Specimen: naive CD8+ T cells sorted from blood. The receptors come from a man aged 18 to 35 in good health.

The CDR3 region has the DNA TGCAGCGTCGAACGGCGGCCCCCCACAGATACGCAGTATTTT. Its translation: CSVERRPPTDTQYF. J is TRBJ2-3 and V is TRBV29-1, with no clear D. This CDR3 comprises 14 residues. Trimming removed 6 bases from V and 2 bases from J, with 15 bases in between. Germline loops: CDR1 SQVTM, CDR2 ANQGSEA.

The chain carries TRBV25-1 and TRBJ1-5; TRBD1 is a possible D gene (5 bases). With 4 bases removed from V and 5 bases from J, the gap between germline ends came to 15 bases. Germline V gene lookup returns CDR1 MGHDK and CDR2 SYGVNS. There are 15 residues in the CDR3. The CDR3 protein is CASSASSAGYQPQHF. The CDR3 nucleotides read TGTGCCAGCAGTGCATCGTCGGCAGGGTATCAGCCCCAGCATTTT.

This chain uses TRBV2 with TRBJ2-5, with D possibly being TRBD2 (5 bases). V lost 8 bases, J lost 1 base, and 14 bases lay in between. Germline assignment: CDR1 SNHLY and CDR2 FYNNEI. The CDR3 has 14 residues. The DNA of the CDR3 is TGTGCCAGCGCTTGGACGGAGGTCCAAGAGACCCAGTACTTC. This encodes CASAWTEVQETQYF. Full variable domain (outside the CDR3, taken from reference TRBV2 and TRBJ2-5): EPEVTQTPSHQVTQMGQEVILRCVPISNHLYFYWYRQILGQKVEFLVSFYNNEISEKSEIFDDQFSVERPDGSNFTLKIRSTKLEDSAMYFCASAWTEVQETQYFGPGTRLLVL.

The chain uses TRBV5-4 and TRBJ2-7; TRBD2 matches 7 bases. CDR3 size: 16 residues. The germline V gene has CDR1 SGHNT and CDR2 YYREEE (reference sequence). With 0 bases clipped from V and 3 bases from J, the junction kept 9 bases outside the gene matches. The CDR3 nucleotides read TGTGCCAGCAGCTTGGCCTTCGGGGAGGGTTTCTACGAGCAGTACTTC. This translates into CASSLAFGEGFYEQYF.

This chain joins TRBV5-1 and TRBJ1-6; 7 positions agree with TRBD1. J lost 3 bases, V lost 8 bases, and 2 bases had no gene match. The CDR3 has 13 amino acids. From germline, CDR1 is SGHRS and CDR2 YFSETQ. The DNA of the CDR3 is TGCGCCAGAAGGACAGGCTATAATTCACCCCTCCACTTT. It codes for CARRTGYNSPLHF.

This clone was observed once. The chain employs TRBV5-1 and TRBJ2-2, with 7 bases lining up with TRBD2. Unmatched junction bases numbered 7, after V lost 10 bases and J lost 4 bases. The CDR3 has 13 residues. Per germline, CDR1 SGHRS and CDR2 YFSETQ. Here the CDR3 reads CAGRGDPTGELFF. The DNA for the CDR3 is TGCGCCGGACGGGGGGACCCCACCGGGGAGCTGTTTTTT. The variable domain in full, with the rest retrieved from reference TRBV5-1 and TRBJ2-2, is KAGVTQTPRYLIKTRGQQVTLSCSPISGHRSVSWYQQTPGQGLQFLFEYFSETQRNKGNFPGRFSGRQFSNSRSEMNVSTLELGDSALYLCAGRGDPTGELFFGEGSRLTVL.

This rearrangement joins TRBV27 to TRBJ2-3; TRBD1 aligns across 7 bases. Germline V CDR1 and CDR2: MNHEY, SMNVEV (reference sequence). With V trimmed by 8 bases and J by 0 bases, 11 bases remained unmatched. The CDR3 has 16 residues. CDR3 region: CASRGLGGFSTDTQYF. The CDR3, as DNA: TGTGCCAGCCGGGGATTAGGGGGCTTTAGCACAGATACGCAGTATTTT.

The chain has TRBV4-3 and TRBJ2-6; D is uncertain. The CDR3 runs 19 residues. V was clipped by 1 base and J by 1 base, with 17 bases between them. CDR1 is LGHNA and CDR2 is YSLEER in the germline V gene. CDR3 DNA: TGCGCCAGCAGCCAAGGTAGCCCCCAGATCTGGTCTGGGGCCAACGTCCTGACTTTC. Its translation: CASSQGSPQIWSGANVLTF.

The chain combines TRBV4-1 with TRBJ1-2; TRBD1 matches 7 bases. Germline values: CDR1 MGHRA, CDR2 YSYEKL. Unmatched junction bases numbered 10, after V lost 0 bases and J lost 6 bases. CDR3 length: 16 residues. CDR3 DNA sequence: TGCGCCAGCAGCCAAGAGGGAGGGGGCGCACCGGATGGCTACACCTTC. Translating it yields CASSQEGGGAPDGYTF.

The chain uses TRBV6-1 and TRBJ2-1, with TRBD2 as a possible D gene (6 bases). The V gene's germline CDR1 is MNHNS and CDR2 SASEGT. The CDR3 contains 15 residues. V lost 1 base and J 6 bases, leaving 13 bases between the germline ends. The CDR3 DNA sequence: TGTGCCAGCAGTGAAGACCTAGCGATCCGCAATGAGCAGTTCTTC. It codes for CASSEDLAIRNEQFF.

The chain combines TRBV27 with TRBJ2-7, with TRBD1 matching over 8 bases. CDR1 is MNHEY, CDR2 SMNVEV, per germline (reference sequence). V was clipped by 3 bases and J by 8 bases; unmatched bases: 6. This CDR3 has 13 residues. CDR3 in DNA: TGTGCCAGCAGTTTGGGGCAGGGGGCACAGCAGTACTTC. It translates to CASSLGQGAQQYF.

The V call is TRBV28, the J call TRBJ2-7; D unclear. This CDR3 spans 11 amino acids. Germline V gene lookup returns CDR1 MDHEN and CDR2 SYDVKM. Trimming left V 3 bases short and J 7 bases short, with 7 bases between. The CDR3 loop reads CASSLSWEQYF. Written as DNA, the CDR3 is TGTGCCAGCAGTTTGTCCTGGGAGCAGTACTTC.

V gene TRBV30 combines with J gene TRBJ2-7, with TRBD1 matching 7 bases. Germline V gives CDR1 GTSNPN, CDR2 SVGIG (reference sequence). Germline trimming cut 1 base from V and 2 bases from J; bases unmatched to any gene: 5. The CDR3 is 14 residues long. The CDR3 sequence: CAWSAGTVPYEQYF. CDR3 coding DNA: TGTGCCTGGAGTGCCGGGACAGTTCCCTACGAGCAGTACTTC. Filled out from reference TRBV30 and TRBJ2-7, the complete variable domain reads SQTIHQWPATLVQPVGSPLSLECTVEGTSNPNLYWYRQAAGRGLQLLFYSVGIGQISSEVPQNLSASRPQDRQFILSSKKLLLSDSGFYLCAWSAGTVPYEQYFGPGTRLTVT.

The chain is built from TRBV27 and TRBJ2-5; D is perhaps TRBD1 or TRBD2 (6 bases each). This CDR3 comprises 14 residues. Germline V gives CDR1 MNHEY, CDR2 SMNVEV (reference sequence). Trimming removed 3 bases from V and 2 bases from J, with 10 bases in between. This CDR3 reads CASSFVGGQETQYF. CDR3 in DNA: TGTGCCAGCAGTTTCGTAGGGGGGCAAGAGACCCAGTACTTC.